This is a list of T cell receptor beta chains from one sample in a study of blood T cell repertoires in COVID-19. Some clones are missing from TCRdb's copy, which holds only in-frame ones; the method was immunoSEQ multiplex PCR. The sample comprises some 80,000 clones, about 85% of which are singletons, and roughly 11% rests with the top ten. Specimen: peripheral blood. Receptor source: a man in his sixties with COVID-19, enrolled during active disease. Each CDR3 is given with its conserved first and last residue. D genes are given only for firm matches. Only some rows state a clone size, as once, few, many or a class for expanded clones.

v_gene	abundance	j_gene	d_gene	CDR3nt	CDR3aa
TRBV6-5	NA	TRBJ2-1	TRBD1	TGTGCCAGCGGCCGGGACAGGGGAAATGAGCAGTTCTTC	CASGRDRGNEQFF
TRBV5-5	NA	TRBJ1-2	NA	TGTGCCAGCAGCTTGGATGGTACGGACTACTATGGCTACACCTTC	CASSLDGTDYYGYTF
TRBV5-4	NA	TRBJ2-7	TRBD2	TGTGCCAGCAGCTTGGCCGGCGGGAGGGCCTACGAGCAGTACTTC	CASSLAGGRAYEQYF
TRBV3-1/TRBV3-2	NA	TRBJ2-5	NA	TGTGCCAGCAGCCAAGGTAGTTGGACTGAGACCCAGTACTTC	CASSQGSWTETQYF
TRBV24-1	few	TRBJ1-2	NA	TGTGCCACCAGACAGGGAGAAGAGGGCTACACCTTC	CATRQGEEGYTF
TRBV20-1	NA	TRBJ1-1	NA	TGCAGTGCTAGTTCTCTTGTAGGGGACACTGAAGCTTTCTTT	CSASSLVGDTEAFF
TRBV7-9	NA	TRBJ1-2	NA	TGTGCCAGCAGCTTTGAAAATACAGGATCAGGCGGCTACACCTTC	CASSFENTGSGGYTF
TRBV7-9	NA	TRBJ1-4	TRBD1	TGTGCCAGCAGCTCCCTGGGACAGCCCCATGAAAAACTGTTTTTT	CASSSLGQPHEKLFF
TRBV29-1	NA	TRBJ1-1	NA	TGCAGCGTTGAAGCAGGAATCACTGAAGCTTTCTTT	CSVEAGITEAFF
TRBV11-2	NA	TRBJ1-2	NA	TGTGCCAGCAGCTTAGACAGGTTTAACTATGGCTACACCTTC	CASSLDRFNYGYTF
TRBV12-3/TRBV12-4	NA	TRBJ1-2	NA	TGTGCCAGCATTGAAGGACAGAACTATGGCTACACCTTC	CASIEGQNYGYTF
TRBV19	once	TRBJ1-3	NA	TGTGCCAGTAGTATAGACCGTGGAGGAACTGGAAACACCATATATTTT	CASSIDRGGTGNTIYF
TRBV7-2	NA	TRBJ2-7	TRBD1	TGTGCCAGCACCCCTCGCCGGGACAGCTACGAGCAGTACTTC	CASTPRRDSYEQYF
TRBV6-5	NA	TRBJ1-1	NA	TGTGCCAGCAGTTACTCCTGGCAGGACACTGAAGCTTTCTTT	CASSYSWQDTEAFF
TRBV14	NA	TRBJ2-5	TRBD1	TGTGCCAGCAGCCAAGGACAGGGGCTTAGGACCCAGTACTTC	CASSQGQGLRTQYF
TRBV11-2	NA	TRBJ1-2	TRBD1	TGTGCCAGCAGCCTAAGGACAGGGGGCGTCTATGGCTACACCTTC	CASSLRTGGVYGYTF
TRBV7-3	NA	TRBJ2-2	TRBD2	TGTGCCAGCAGCTTAAGCCCAGCGGGAGTCACCGGGGAGCTGTTTTTT	CASSLSPAGVTGELFF
TRBV18	NA	TRBJ2-1	TRBD2	TGTGCCAGCTCACCGGGCCTAGCGGGTTCTCGCTCCTACAATGAGCAGTTCTTC	CASSPGLAGSRSYNEQFF
TRBV14	NA	TRBJ1-5	TRBD1	TGTGCCAGCAGCCCGGAGACAGGGCGCAATCAGCCCCAGCATTTT	CASSPETGRNQPQHF
TRBV6-4	NA	TRBJ1-6	TRBD1	TGTGCCAGCAAAGGGGGCTCGGATTCACCCCTCCACTTT	CASKGGSDSPLHF
TRBV19	once	TRBJ1-4	TRBD1	TGTGCCAGTAGCCGCTACACATCGCCTACCGGGACAGGGCGGGAAAAACTGTTTTTT	CASSRYTSPTGTGREKLFF
TRBV5-4	few	TRBJ2-4	NA	TGTGCCAGCAGCGACGGAGACAGGAGGCACATTCAGTACTTC	CASSDGDRRHIQYF
TRBV28	NA	TRBJ1-2	NA	TGTGCCAGCAGAGCCGGGACACCCGGCTACACCTTC	CASRAGTPGYTF
TRBV7-3	NA	TRBJ2-3	NA	TGTGCCAGCAGCTTAGTGGGGGGGCCGGAAGATACGCAGTATTTT	CASSLVGGPEDTQYF
TRBV5-1	NA	TRBJ1-2	NA	TGCGCCAGCAGCTTGGTTGCAGATTCTAACTATGGCTACACCTTC	CASSLVADSNYGYTF
TRBV20-1	few	TRBJ2-5	NA	TGCAGTGCTAGTGTGGCGGGGGCCGCCCTTTCGATAGAGACCCAGTACTTC	CSASVAGAALSIETQYF
TRBV5-1	NA	TRBJ2-5	NA	TGCGCCAGCAGCTTGGTAGGGGGAGGGATACAAGAGACCCAGTACTTC	CASSLVGGGIQETQYF
TRBV5-1	NA	TRBJ2-2	TRBD1	TGCGCCAGCAGCACAGCACAGGGGCGCACCGGGGAGCTGTTTTTT	CASSTAQGRTGELFF
TRBV6-5	NA	TRBJ2-3	NA	TGTGCCCACAAGGGAGTAGGCGCAGATACGCAGTATTTT	CAHKGVGADTQYF
TRBV7-7	NA	TRBJ1-2	NA	TGTGCCAGCAGCTTATATGGACCGACAGGTTCCTATGGCTACACCTTC	CASSLYGPTGSYGYTF
TRBV5-4	NA	TRBJ2-2	NA	TGTGCCAGCAGCTTCGACAGGTTTAACACCGGGGAGCTGTTTTTT	CASSFDRFNTGELFF
TRBV30	NA	TRBJ1-6	NA	TGTGCCTGGAGTGAGAGGTATGATAATAATTCACCCCTCCACTTT	CAWSERYDNNSPLHF
TRBV6-5	once	TRBJ2-7	NA	TGTGCCAGCAGTTACTCGTCGGGGTCTTCCTACGAGCAGTACTTC	CASSYSSGSSYEQYF
TRBV7-9	NA	TRBJ1-4	NA	TGTGCCAGCAGCCCCTCGGGCCGAGGGATCACGTACAATGAAAAACTGTTTTTT	CASSPSGRGITYNEKLFF
TRBV28	NA	TRBJ1-4	TRBD1	TGTGCCAGCAGCGTCCTAGGGACAGGGGGAATCGCAAAACTGTTTTTT	CASSVLGTGGIAKLFF
TRBV30	NA	TRBJ2-2	TRBD2	TGTGCCTGGATAGGGACTACGAACACCGGGGAGCTGTTTTTT	CAWIGTTNTGELFF
TRBV27	NA	TRBJ1-2	TRBD1	TGTGCCAGCAGTTTCCGGACAGGGCAGGCAGGCTACACCTTC	CASSFRTGQAGYTF
TRBV11-1	NA	TRBJ1-2	TRBD1	TGTGCCAGCAGCTTAAATACAGGGGGCCTCTATGGCTACACCTTC	CASSLNTGGLYGYTF
TRBV5-5	NA	TRBJ1-4	NA	TGTGCCAGCAGCTCACCGACCCTCTCAGGTGAAAAACTGTTTTTT	CASSSPTLSGEKLFF
TRBV19	NA	TRBJ1-5	NA	TGTGCCAGTAGTATCAAGGGGTTGGGCAGATCTTGGAGCAATCAGCCCCAGCATTTT	CASSIKGLGRSWSNQPQHF
TRBV24-1	NA	TRBJ2-5	TRBD2	TGTGCCACCAGTGATTGGGGGGGGGTAGATCAAGAGACCCAGTACTTC	CATSDWGGVDQETQYF
TRBV6-4	NA	TRBJ2-1	NA	TGTGCCAGCAGTGATATGTCAGGGGCCAATGAGCAGTTCTTC	CASSDMSGANEQFF
TRBV18	once	TRBJ2-2	TRBD1	TGTGCCAGCTCGAAAGGTCGGCAGGGGGCGTCCGGGGAGCTGTTTTTT	CASSKGRQGASGELFF
TRBV18	NA	TRBJ1-1	NA	TGTGCCAGCCCACGGGGCGCCGACACTGAAGCTTTCTTT	CASPRGADTEAFF
TRBV5-4	NA	TRBJ2-5	TRBD2	TGTGCCAGCAGTCGGGGAGCGGGGGAGACCCAGTACTTC	CASSRGAGETQYF
TRBV24-1	NA	TRBJ2-6	TRBD1	TGTGCCACGGGGACAGGGAAGTCTGGGGCCAACGTCCTGACTTTC	CATGTGKSGANVLTF
TRBV6-5	NA	TRBJ2-7	NA	TGTGCCAGCAGTTACTCGGTCGCGGAATCCTACGAGCAGTACTTC	CASSYSVAESYEQYF
TRBV3-1/TRBV3-2	NA	TRBJ1-5	NA	TGTGCCTCCAGTATGGGTTCGAAGAGGCAGCCCCAGCATTTT	CASSMGSKRQPQHF
TRBV18	few	TRBJ1-4	NA	TGTGCCAGCTCAGAGGACAGATTAAATGAAAAACTGTTTTTT	CASSEDRLNEKLFF
TRBV12-3/TRBV12-4	NA	TRBJ2-7	NA	TGTGCCAGCAGCCGACACCGACCTGCCGAGCAGTACTTC	CASSRHRPAEQYF
TRBV6-1	NA	TRBJ1-3	TRBD1	TGTGCCAGCAGTGAAGGTTCGGGACAGGGGGCATACACCATATATTTT	CASSEGSGQGAYTIYF
TRBV11-2	NA	TRBJ2-5	NA	TGTGCCAGCAGCTTAGGGGGGCCTGGGGAGACCCAGTACTTC	CASSLGGPGETQYF
TRBV7-9	few	TRBJ2-7	NA	TGTGCCAGCAGCTTAGAATTTTCAGACGAGCAGTACTTC	CASSLEFSDEQYF
TRBV5-5	NA	TRBJ1-4	NA	TGTGCCAGCATCCAACATCAGGGTAGGAATGAAAAACTGTTTTTT	CASIQHQGRNEKLFF
TRBV12-3/TRBV12-4	NA	TRBJ1-4	NA	TGTGCCAGCAGTTCAGGCACAACAGGAAAACTGTTTTTT	CASSSGTTGKLFF
TRBV18	NA	TRBJ1-2	TRBD1	TGTGCCAGCTCGGCGGACAGGGGCTATGGCTACACCTTC	CASSADRGYGYTF